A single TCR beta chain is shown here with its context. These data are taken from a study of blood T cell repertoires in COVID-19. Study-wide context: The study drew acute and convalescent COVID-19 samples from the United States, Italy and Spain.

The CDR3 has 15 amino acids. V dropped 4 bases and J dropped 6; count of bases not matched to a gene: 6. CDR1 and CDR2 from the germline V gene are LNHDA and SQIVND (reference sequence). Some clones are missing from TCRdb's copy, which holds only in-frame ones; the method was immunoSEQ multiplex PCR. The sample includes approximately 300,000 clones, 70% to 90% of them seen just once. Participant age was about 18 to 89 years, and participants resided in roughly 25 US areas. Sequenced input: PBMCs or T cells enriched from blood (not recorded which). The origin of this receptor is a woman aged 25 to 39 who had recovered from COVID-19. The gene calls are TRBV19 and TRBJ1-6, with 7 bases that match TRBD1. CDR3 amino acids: CASSTTGVGNSPLHF. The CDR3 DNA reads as TGTGCCAGTAGTACAACAGGGGTTGGTAATTCACCCCTCCACTTT.